Below are 18 T cell receptor beta chains sequenced from a single sample in a study of blood T cell repertoires in COVID-19. Using immunoSEQ multiplex PCR, the repertoire was profiled, and TCRdb retains in-frame clones only, with some absent. The sample yields 250,000 or so clones, around 90% seen once. Sequencing used peripheral blood. These receptors were taken from a young woman with acute or convalescent COVID-19.

The chain couples TRBV5-4 to TRBJ1-1; D remains unclear. Germline assignment: CDR1 SGHNT and CDR2 YYREEE (reference sequence). This CDR3 comprises 13 residues. Between the trimmed V and J ends, which lost 4 bases and 0 bases, there was a span of 7 bases. CDR3 residues: CASSPAVNTEAFF. The CDR3 nucleotides are TGTGCCAGCAGCCCCGCAGTGAACACTGAAGCTTTCTTT.

The chain joins TRBV3-1 (or the pseudogene TRBV3-2) to TRBJ2-7, with 7 bases identical to TRBD1. Germline V gene data show CDR1 as LGHDT and CDR2 as YNNKEL (reference sequence). The CDR3 is 14 amino acids. V was clipped by 4 bases and J by 3 bases; unmatched bases: 6. The CDR3 DNA follows: TGTGCCAGCAGCCTCATGACAGGGTTCTACGAGCAGTACTTC. Its protein product is CASSLMTGFYEQYF.

This clone was detected once. The chain combines TRBV7-2 with TRBJ2-2, with 9 nucleotides matching TRBD1. Trimming took 6 bases from V and 7 from J; bases not matched to a gene: 3. Germline CDR1 and CDR2: SGHTA and FQGNSA. The CDR3 has 13 residues. CDR3 DNA sequence: TGTGCCAGCAGAGGACAGGGGAACGGGGAGCTGTTTTTT. Translated, it gives CASRGQGNGELFF.

The J gene is TRBJ2-1, the V gene TRBV6-6; 7 bases match TRBD2. V gave up 0 bases and J gave up 3 bases; unmatched junction bases: 5. The CDR3 is 16 amino acids. Germline V gene data show CDR1 as MNHNY and CDR2 as SVGAGI (reference sequence). The CDR3 sequence: CASSYSRGRHYNEQFF. The CDR3 DNA sequence: TGTGCCAGCAGTTACTCGCGGGGGAGGCACTACAATGAGCAGTTCTTC.

The gene calls are TRBV3-1 (or the pseudogene TRBV3-2) and TRBJ2-1, with D perhaps matching TRBD2 (6 bases). This CDR3 has 14 amino acids. The V and J ends lost 4 bases and 7 bases respectively, with 14 bases between them. Germline V gene data show CDR1 as LGHDT and CDR2 as YNNKEL (reference sequence). CDR3 DNA: TGTGCCAGCAGCCGCGTTGCGGAGGGGAATGAGCAGTTCTTC. It yields the protein CASSRVAEGNEQFF.

J is TRBJ2-2 and V is TRBV10-1; weak D call: TRBD2 (6 bases). Germline CDR1 and CDR2: WNHNN and SYGVQD (reference sequence). V was cut by 9 bases and J by 5 bases, with 22 bases left in between. The CDR3 runs 16 residues. The CDR3 loop reads CASPIGRGSWTGELFF. The CDR3, as DNA: TGCGCCAGTCCGATTGGGCGGGGATCATGGACCGGGGAGCTGTTTTTT.

This chain uses TRBV3-1 (or the pseudogene TRBV3-2) with TRBJ1-5; 8 nucleotides match TRBD1. There are 14 residues in the CDR3. J gave up 4 bases and V 1 base, and 0 bases lay outside the gene matches. Germline V gene lookup returns CDR1 LGHDT and CDR2 YNNKEL (reference sequence). The CDR3 spells CASSQGTGNQPQHF. The CDR3 DNA is TGTGCCAGCAGCCAAGGGACAGGGAATCAGCCCCAGCATTTT.

The chain uses TRBV6-6 and TRBJ1-4; D remains unclear. Germline loops: CDR1 MNHNY, CDR2 SVGAGI (reference sequence). This CDR3 spans 14 amino acids. Trimming removed 5 bases from V and 4 bases from J, with 11 bases in between. In DNA form, the CDR3 reads TGTGCCAGCAGTCTTTGGAGGTTTAATGAAAAACTGTTTTTT. Residues: CASSLWRFNEKLFF.

In its sample, this clone was seen once. V gene TRBV18 combines with J gene TRBJ1-1; tentative D call: TRBD1 (6 bases). The V end lost 3 bases, the J end lost 1 base, and 15 bases lay between the germline ends. Per germline, CDR1 KGHSH and CDR2 LQKENI. CDR3 length: 16 amino acids. The CDR3 DNA follows: TGTGCCAGCTCACCTAACACGGGCAGGGGGAACACTGAAGCTTTCTTT. Amino acids: CASSPNTGRGNTEAFF.

This clone occurred once. The rearrangement uses TRBV30 and TRBJ2-7; 13 bases agree with TRBD2. The CDR3 consists of 16 residues. Per germline, CDR1 GTSNPN and CDR2 SVGIG (reference sequence). With 2 bases clipped from V and 4 bases from J, the junction kept 8 bases outside the gene matches. In DNA form, the CDR3 reads TGTGCCTGGAGTACAAGGACTAGCGGGAGCAGGTACGAGCAGTACTTC. Amino acid sequence: CAWSTRTSGSRYEQYF.

The chain employs TRBV5-4 and TRBJ1-5, with D unresolved. The CDR3 is made up of 16 amino acids. The V and J ends lost 0 bases and 4 bases respectively, with 14 bases between them. Germline lookup yields CDR1 SGHNT and CDR2 YYREEE (reference sequence). CDR3 amino acids: CASSLGPFGENQPQHF. For the CDR3, the DNA is TGTGCCAGCAGCTTGGGGCCCTTTGGGGAGAATCAGCCCCAGCATTTT.

V is TRBV4-3 and J is TRBJ2-1, with 7 bases aligning to TRBD2. The V gene end was trimmed by 1 base and the J gene end by 4 bases; junction bases not matched to a gene: 7. CDR1 and CDR2 (germline): LGHNA, YSLEER. CDR3 length equals 16 residues. The CDR3, as DNA: TGCGCCAGCAGCCAAGTTCGCGGGAGTCGGTACAATGAGCAGTTCTTC. Its translation is CASSQVRGSRYNEQFF.

The chain joins TRBV7-2 to TRBJ2-7, with a weak D call TRBD2 (6 bases). V lost 3 bases and J 1 base, leaving 10 bases between the germline ends. The CDR3 runs 14 residues. Per germline, CDR1 SGHTA and CDR2 FQGNSA. CDR3 DNA: TGTGCCAGCAGCTTGGAGGGCCGGTCCTACGAGCAGTACTTC. Translated, it gives CASSLEGRSYEQYF.

The chain uses TRBV6-4 and TRBJ2-1; 8 bases are a match to TRBD2. From germline, CDR1 is MRHNA and CDR2 SNTAGT. The CDR3 runs to 15 residues. The J segment lost 4 bases and the V segment lost 3 bases, leaving 5 bases of the junction unmatched. DNA of the CDR3: TGTGCCAGCAGTGAGGCAGTAGCGGGGTACAATGAGCAGTTCTTC. Amino acids: CASSEAVAGYNEQFF.

This clone was found a few times. V usage is TRBV6-4 and J usage is TRBJ1-2; D not certain. Germline CDR1 is MRHNA and CDR2 is SNTAGT. The CDR3 is 15 residues long. V lost 5 bases and J 4 bases, leaving 17 bases between the germline ends. The CDR3 protein is CASSLGEEGGYGYTF. The CDR3 bases are TGTGCCAGCAGTCTTGGGGAGGAAGGTGGCTATGGCTACACCTTC.

The J gene is TRBJ2-1, the V gene TRBV5-1; D is unresolved. Germline CDR1 is SGHRS and CDR2 is YFSETQ. V gave up 4 bases and J gave up 1 base, with 9 bases separating them. The CDR3 runs 14 residues. The CDR3 region is CASSPETSYNEQFF. The DNA for the CDR3 is TGCGCCAGCAGCCCAGAAACATCCTACAATGAGCAGTTCTTC. Combining the CDR3 with reference TRBV5-1 and TRBJ2-1 gives the whole variable domain KAGVTQTPRYLIKTRGQQVTLSCSPISGHRSVSWYQQTPGQGLQFLFEYFSETQRNKGNFPGRFSGRQFSNSRSEMNVSTLELGDSALYLCASSPETSYNEQFFGPGTRLTVL.

This clone has a handful of counts. The rearrangement joins TRBV4-3 to TRBJ2-1; D is perhaps TRBD2 (6 bases). The ends were cut back, 0 bases at V and 7 bases at J, with 10 bases in the middle. The CDR3 consists of 14 residues. Germline lookup yields CDR1 LGHNA and CDR2 YSLEER. The CDR3 loop is CASSQDLARNEQFF. The CDR3 bases are TGCGCCAGCAGCCAAGACCTAGCGCGGAATGAGCAGTTCTTC.

V gene TRBV6-5 combines with J gene TRBJ2-7, with 8 bases identical to TRBD1. There are 14 residues in the CDR3. CDR1 is MNHEY and CDR2 is SVGAGI in the germline V gene. J was trimmed by 1 base and V by 6 bases; bases with no gene match: 5. The CDR3 bases are TGTGCCAGCAGCCGGGACAGGACTTCCTACGAGCAGTACTTC. Translated: CASSRDRTSYEQYF.